The TCR beta chain under discussion was sequenced for a study of CD8+ T cells in alopecia areata. As concerns this clone: The antigen is unknown.

Treatment here: oral pan-JAK inhibitor, 5-10 mg twice daily. Peripheral blood and lesional scalp punch biopsies came from alopecia areata patients. Extracted RNA was reverse transcribed, and the resulting cDNA served as sequencing template. Here immunoSEQ multiplex PCR was the method, and the copy in TCRdb shows in-frame clones only, minus some. The table includes 120,000 or so clones, approximately 60% detected once. Whole-study findings and limits: Alopecia totalis/universalis scalp especially showed more expanded CD8+ clones than normal scalp. Treatment with tofacitinib significantly lowered scalp clonality and reduced expanded CD8+ clones among the top 100.

The clonotype was recovered from a human donor with alopecia areata. Here the sequenced sample was CD4+ T cells sorted from blood, taken at week 4, from a patient treated with tofacitinib.

The CDR3 nucleotides are TGTGCCAGCAGCTTAGTCCCGGACAGCCCATACACCTTC. Its translation: CASSLVPDSPYTF. The V gene is TRBV7-9, the J gene TRBJ1-2; possibly TRBD1 for D (6 bases). Germline CDR1 is SEHNR and CDR2 is FQNEAQ (reference sequence). The CDR3 loop spans 13 amino acids. Trimming cost V 1 base and J 11 bases, with 14 bases left between them.